The entry below describes one TCR beta chain. This entry belongs to a study of cytomegalovirus exposure and HLA in healthy donors. Trimming took 1 base from V and 1 from J; bases not matched to a gene: 2. Germline loops: CDR1 SEHNR, CDR2 FQNEAQ (reference sequence). This CDR3 spans 15 amino acids. PCR involved 60 Vbeta and 13 Jbeta primers. This table comes from immunoSEQ multiplex PCR, and its TCRdb copy is limited to in-frame clones, with some not included. The sample carries fewer than 200,000 clones, around 85% recorded once. Every donor was a healthy person donating bone marrow. This clonotype was obtained from a man in his forties in good health and CMV-seronegative. The rearrangement joins TRBV7-9 to TRBJ2-3; 7 positions agree with TRBD1. The specimen was PBMCs. The CDR3 here is CASSLEGAGTDTQYF. In nucleotides, the CDR3 is TGTGCCAGCAGCTTAGAGGGGGCTGGCACAGATACGCAGTATTTT.